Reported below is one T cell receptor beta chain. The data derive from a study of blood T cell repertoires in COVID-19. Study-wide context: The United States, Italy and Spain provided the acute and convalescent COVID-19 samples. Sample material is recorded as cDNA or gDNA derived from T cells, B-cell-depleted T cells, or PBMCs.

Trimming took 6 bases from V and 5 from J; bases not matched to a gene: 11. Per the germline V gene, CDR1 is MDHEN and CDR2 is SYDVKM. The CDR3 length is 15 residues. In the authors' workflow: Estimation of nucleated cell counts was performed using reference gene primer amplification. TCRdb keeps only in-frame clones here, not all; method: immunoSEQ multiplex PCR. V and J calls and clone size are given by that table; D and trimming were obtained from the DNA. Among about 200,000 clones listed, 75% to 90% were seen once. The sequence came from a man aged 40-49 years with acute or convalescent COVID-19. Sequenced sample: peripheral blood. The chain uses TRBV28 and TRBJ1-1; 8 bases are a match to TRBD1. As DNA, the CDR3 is TGTGCCAGCAGGGATCCGACAGGGGCAGGGACTGAAGCTTTCTTT. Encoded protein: CASRDPTGAGTEAFF.